This TCR beta chain was obtained from a study of identical twins. Every sampled donor was Caucasian and healthy. CDR3 length equals 16 residues. Trimming shortened V by 0 bases and J by 13 bases, and 23 bases separated the two germline ends. Germline V gene sequence: CDR1 SGDLS, CDR2 YYNGEE. About this clonotype itself: Its antigen remains unidentified.

Study-wide results and limits: Compared with unrelated sharing, twin-shared out-of-frame alpha sequences had more low-probability sequences. Cord blood beta clonotypes present at high abundance carried fewer insertions; no such pattern appeared in memory repertoires.

A universal primer site was added by template switching, and unique molecular identifiers were carried by the cDNA. TCRdb passed the 5' RACE reads through MiXCR, listing each CDR3 protein once. The repertoire holds roughly 1.6 million distinct CDR3 sequences, with 32% as singletons. The clonotype comes from a newborn girl in good health. This chain joins TRBV9 and TRBJ2-4; TRBD2 is a possible D gene (6 bases). The sequenced sample was cord blood. CDR3 region: CASSVATSRAYNEQYF. CDR3 in DNA: TGTGCCAGCAGCGTAGCTACTAGCCGAGCCTACAATGAGCAGTACTTC.